These 20 T cell receptor beta chains were all obtained from the same sample, sequenced in a study of glioma-infiltrating T cells after dendritic cell vaccination. The sample's time point: after dendritic cell vaccination, including at tumor progression/relapse. Sequenced by immunoSEQ multiplex PCR; TCRdb stores in-frame clones only, minus some. Here the sample spans some 90,000 clones, roughly four fifths being singletons. The source was blood, collected after dendritic cell vaccination. The receptor source for this set is a human donor with glioblastoma.

The chain couples TRBV29-1 to TRBJ2-2; possible D gene TRBD2, 5 bases. This CDR3 contains 14 residues. CDR1 is SQVTM and CDR2 is ANQGSEA in the germline V gene. Trimming took off 8 bases at V and 0 bases at J, with 13 bases between the two ends. This CDR3 is CSSGDLANTGELFF. In DNA form, the CDR3 reads TGCAGCTCCGGGGATCTCGCGAACACCGGGGAGCTGTTTTTT.

The chain has TRBV15 and TRBJ2-5; TRBD2 aligns across 8 bases. Trimming removed 0 bases from V and 1 base from J; junction bases left unmatched: 10. This CDR3 is built from 18 residues. Germline CDR1 is LNHNV and CDR2 is YYDKDF (reference sequence). The CDR3 loop reads CATSRDGISGVFQETQYF. For the CDR3, the DNA is TGTGCCACCAGCAGAGATGGTATTAGCGGGGTGTTCCAAGAGACCCAGTACTTC.

CDR3 sequence: CASSVQGQGYGYTF. CDR3 DNA: TGTGCCAGCAGCGTCCAAGGACAGGGCTATGGCTACACCTTC. The chain couples TRBV2 to TRBJ1-2, with 8 bases identical to TRBD1. The CDR3 extends over 14 amino acids. Germline V lookup: CDR1 SNHLY, CDR2 FYNNEI. V dropped 6 bases and J dropped 4; count of bases not matched to a gene: 7. The full variable domain, completed using reference TRBV2 and TRBJ1-2, is EPEVTQTPSHQVTQMGQEVILRCVPISNHLYFYWYRQILGQKVEFLVSFYNNEISEKSEIFDDQFSVERPDGSNFTLKIRSTKLEDSAMYFCASSVQGQGYGYTFGSGTRLTVV.

This sequence joins TRBV5-1 and TRBJ2-1; 8 nucleotides line up with TRBD1. This CDR3 has 14 residues. Trimming removed 1 base from V and 8 bases from J; junction bases left unmatched: 5. Per germline, CDR1 SGHRS and CDR2 YFSETQ. The CDR3, as DNA: TGCGCCAGCAGCTTGACAGGGGGGTTGGATGAGCAGTTCTTC. It is translated as CASSLTGGLDEQFF.

The rearrangement joins TRBV6-5 to TRBJ2-7, with TRBD2 matching 7 bases. The V gene end was trimmed by 4 bases and the J gene end by 6 bases; junction bases not matched to a gene: 9. The germline CDR1 and CDR2 sequences are MNHEY and SVGAGI. The length of the CDR3 is 14 residues. The CDR3 DNA is TGTGCCAGCAGTTCCCCCGGACTAGTTCCCGAGCAGTACTTC. Its protein is CASSSPGLVPEQYF.

This chain joins TRBV19 and TRBJ1-1; maybe TRBD1 (5 bases). V was clipped by 3 bases and J by 5 bases, with 13 bases between them. The CDR3 has 14 amino acids. Per the germline V gene, CDR1 is LNHDA and CDR2 is SQIVND (reference sequence). The DNA of the CDR3 is TGTGCCAGTAGTATGGCCCTTGGGGGGACTGAAGCTTTCTTT. Residues: CASSMALGGTEAFF.

This clone was seen more than once but under ten times. The V gene is TRBV27, the J gene TRBJ1-1; tentatively, D is TRBD1 (6 bases). Germline lookup yields CDR1 MNHEY and CDR2 SMNVEV (reference sequence). This CDR3 spans 13 amino acids. Deletions cut 5 bases from V and 4 bases from J, with 11 bases between. The CDR3 region has the DNA TGTGCCAGCAGTACTCCAGGGGCCACTGAAGCTTTCTTT. Protein sequence: CASSTPGATEAFF.

This sequence joins TRBV2 and TRBJ1-1; D is possibly TRBD1 (6 bases). The length of the CDR3 is 16 residues. Trimming cost V 7 bases and J 0 bases, with 18 bases left between them. CDR1 SNHLY and CDR2 FYNNEI come from the germline V gene. CDR3: CASTLRGGPVNTEAFF. CDR3 nucleotide sequence: TGTGCCAGCACCCTAAGGGGGGGGCCGGTGAACACTGAAGCTTTCTTT.

This clone occurred a few times. J is TRBJ2-7 and V is TRBV6-1; D perhaps matches TRBD1 (5 bases). The CDR3 extends over 15 amino acids. Germline V gene data show CDR1 as MNHNS and CDR2 as SASEGT. V lost 3 bases to trimming and J lost 4 bases, with 16 bases between them. Here the CDR3 reads CASSDGRTGSYEQYV. CDR3 nucleotides: TGTGCCAGCAGTGATGGTCGAACAGGTTCGTACGAGCAGTACGTC.

The rearrangement links TRBV18 to TRBJ2-4; possibly TRBD1 for D (6 bases). Looked up from germline, CDR1 is KGHSH and CDR2 is LQKENI. CDR3 length: 14 residues. Trimming pared 3 bases from V and 4 bases from J, leaving 10 bases between. The CDR3 DNA sequence: TGTGCCAGCTCACCCCCAGGGGTAAAAAACATTCAGTACTTC. Translated: CASSPPGVKNIQYF.

This sequence joins TRBV2 and TRBJ1-2; 10 bases are shared with TRBD1. This CDR3 is built from 16 residues. Trimming took 0 bases from V and 8 from J; bases not matched to a gene: 9. From germline, CDR1 is SNHLY and CDR2 FYNNEI. The CDR3, as DNA: TGTGCCAGCAGTGAAGCAAATTTAGGGACAGGGGTCGGCTACACCTTC. It encodes CASSEANLGTGVGYTF.

The gene calls are TRBV7-2 and TRBJ2-7, with D perhaps TRBD1 (5 bases). Trimming left V 7 bases short and J 1 base short, with 11 bases between. The CDR3 length is 13 residues. Germline V gene sequence: CDR1 SGHTA, CDR2 FQGNSA. The CDR3 loop is CASTRQLSYEQYF. The CDR3 DNA follows: TGTGCCAGCACCAGACAGCTGTCCTACGAGCAGTACTTC.

The chain joins TRBV5-1 to TRBJ2-4, with D possibly being TRBD1 (5 bases). Per the germline V gene, CDR1 is SGHRS and CDR2 is YFSETQ. Trimming cost V 0 bases and J 15 bases, with 13 bases left between them. CDR3 length equals 12 residues. CDR3 DNA sequence: TGCGCCAGCAGCTTGGAGGGTGGGGCGGTGTACTTC. Its translation: CASSLEGGAVYF.

This clone has only a few counts. The genes are TRBV30 and TRBJ2-2; TRBD2 is a possible D gene (5 bases). CDR3 length: 14 residues. Germline V CDR1 and CDR2: GTSNPN, SVGIG (reference sequence). With 2 bases removed from V and 4 bases from J, the gap between germline ends came to 11 bases. CDR3 loop: CAWSFDYPTGELFF. The DNA for the CDR3 is TGTGCCTGGAGTTTTGACTACCCCACCGGGGAGCTGTTTTTT. Full variable domain (outside the CDR3, taken from reference TRBV30 and TRBJ2-2): SQTIHQWPATLVQPVGSPLSLECTVEGTSNPNLYWYRQAAGRGLQLLFYSVGIGQISSEVPQNLSASRPQDRQFILSSKKLLLSDSGFYLCAWSFDYPTGELFFGEGSRLTVL.

This clone was observed a single time. The chain is built from TRBV19 and TRBJ1-4, with TRBD1 identical over 9 bases. The CDR3 sequence is 16 residues long. Germline V gene data show CDR1 as LNHDA and CDR2 as SQIVND (reference sequence). Trimming at V came to 4 bases and at J to 0 bases, leaving 3 bases not matched to a gene. The CDR3 loop is CASSSTGGATNEKLFF. The CDR3 bases are TGTGCCAGTAGTAGTACAGGGGGCGCAACTAATGAAAAACTGTTTTTT.

This clone has more than one count but fewer than ten. V gene TRBV11-2 combines with J gene TRBJ2-1; D is unclear. The CDR3 sequence is 15 residues long. Germline V gene sequence: CDR1 SGHAT, CDR2 FQNNGV. V was shortened by 5 bases and J by 5 bases, with 16 bases between the two germline ends. The CDR3 loop is CASSAPSEQHNEQFF. The CDR3, as DNA: TGTGCCAGCAGCGCCCCCAGCGAGCAACACAATGAGCAGTTCTTC.

In its sample, this clone was seen a few times. The chain is built from TRBV19 and TRBJ1-2; D gene ambiguous. Germline CDR1 reads LNHDA; CDR2 reads SQIVND (reference sequence). This CDR3 is built from 13 residues. The V end lost 3 bases, the J end lost 8 bases, and 13 bases lay between the germline ends. The CDR3 here is CASSMARVGGYTF. Here the CDR3 DNA reads TGTGCCAGTAGTATGGCCCGAGTGGGCGGCTACACCTTC.

The genes are TRBV13 and TRBJ2-1, with TRBD2 identical over 8 bases. Per germline, CDR1 PRHDT and CDR2 FYEKMQ (reference sequence). This CDR3 spans 15 amino acids. J lost 7 bases, V lost 5 bases, and 10 bases had no gene match. The CDR3 sequence is CASSRWASGPNEQFF. The CDR3 DNA is TGTGCCAGCAGCCGCTGGGCTAGCGGGCCTAATGAGCAGTTCTTC.

The chain couples TRBV9 to TRBJ1-1; 8 nucleotides line up with TRBD1. This CDR3 comprises 16 residues. After removal of 0 bases from V and 0 bases from J, the junction contained 4 bases not matched to a gene. Germline assignment: CDR1 SGDLS and CDR2 YYNGEE. CDR3 coding DNA: TGTGCCAGCAGCGTAGGGGACAGGAGAATGAACACTGAAGCTTTCTTT. Residues: CASSVGDRRMNTEAFF. The variable domain in full, with the rest retrieved from reference TRBV9 and TRBJ1-1, is DSGVTQTPKHLITATGQRVTLRCSPRSGDLSVYWYQQSLDQGLQFLIQYYNGEERAKGNILERFSAQQFPDLHSELNLSSLELGDSALYFCASSVGDRRMNTEAFFGQGTRLTVV.

The genes are TRBV5-4 and TRBJ1-1; 7 bases fit TRBD1. Germline CDR1 is SGHNT and CDR2 is YYREEE (reference sequence). The CDR3 consists of 14 residues. V lost 0 bases, J lost 5 bases, and 4 bases stayed unmatched. CDR3 region: CASSLDRGVTEAFF. The CDR3 DNA is TGTGCCAGCAGCTTGGACAGGGGTGTAACTGAAGCTTTCTTT.